Below, one T cell receptor beta chain is given with its context. The source of the sample is a study of blood T cell repertoires in COVID-19. The wider study: Samples of COVID-19 (acute and convalescent) were obtained from the United States, Italy and Spain. T cells, B-cell-depleted T cells, or PBMCs supplied cDNA or gDNA.

Methods used by the authors: Reference gene primer amplification gave estimated nucleated cell counts. Assay used: immunoSEQ multiplex PCR; TCRdb lists only in-frame clones, some missing. That table is the source of V, J and clone size, and D and trimming were worked out from the DNA. Found here are about 53,000 clones, approximately 80% of them singletons; the top ten hold 15%. V trimming: 2 bases; J trimming: 9 bases; junction bases outside the gene matches: 5. CDR3 length: 15 residues. Germline loops: CDR1 SGHTA, CDR2 FQGTGA. The TCR comes from a human donor with active or convalescent COVID-19. The donor label of this sample is uncertain. Sequenced input: peripheral blood. The J gene is TRBJ2-1, the V gene TRBV7-3; 12 bases line up with TRBD2. The chain's CDR3 is CASSLASGRAGEQFF. The CDR3 DNA reads as TGTGCCAGCAGCTTAGCTAGCGGGAGGGCCGGTGAGCAGTTCTTC.